The next 27 T cell receptor beta chains were all read from a single sample in a study of T-cell memory formation after mild COVID-19. TCRdb reprocessed the 5' RACE reads via MiXCR and lists one record per CDR3 protein. The sample has hundreds of thousands of distinct CDR3 sequences, around a quarter seen once. Sequencing was done on a sample of PBMCs or a T cell subset sorted from them (not recorded which). The receptors were gathered from an adult woman who had mild COVID-19 (a few samples of this study predate the infection). Cell type and time point are not known.

The chain couples TRBV5-1 to TRBJ1-2; 11 nucleotides align to TRBD1. With V trimmed by 4 bases and J by 4 bases, 3 bases remained unmatched. Germline loops: CDR1 SGHRS, CDR2 YFSETQ. The CDR3 totals 14 residues. This chain's CDR3 is CASSTGTGGYGYTF. As DNA, the CDR3 is TGCGCCAGCAGCACGGGGACAGGGGGCTATGGCTACACCTTC.

The chain employs TRBV12-3 or TRBV12-4 and TRBJ2-7; D may be TRBD1 or TRBD2 (5 bases each). Trimming took 1 base from V and 10 from J, leaving 11 bases between them. The CDR3 contains 12 residues. The CDR3 protein is CASSLGGRKQYF. In nucleotides, the CDR3 is TGTGCCAGCAGTTTAGGGGGACGGAAACAGTACTTC.

This clonotype has a handful of counts. This chain links TRBV5-6 with TRBJ2-3; D gene unclear. The CDR3 spans 13 residues. The germline gives CDR1 SGHDT, CDR2 YYEEEE. The V and J ends lost 4 bases and 9 bases respectively, with 15 bases between them. Here the CDR3 reads CASSRTGSETQYF. CDR3 sequence (DNA): TGTGCCAGCAGCAGGACCGGCTCGGAGACGCAGTATTTT. Based on the CDR3 plus reference TRBV5-6 and TRBJ2-3, the full variable domain is DAGVTQSPTHLIKTRGQQVTLRCSPKSGHDTVSWYQQALGQGPQFIFQYYEEEERQRGNFPDRFSGHQFPNYSSELNVNALLLGDSALYLCASSRTGSETQYFGPGTRLTVL.

This clonotype has only a few counts. At one end the junction does not follow the germline gene, possibly because of a read error. The gene calls are TRBV12-3 or TRBV12-4 and TRBJ1-2; D is ambiguous. This CDR3 has 14 residues. The CDR3 loop is CASSLGPLGYDYTF. CDR3 nucleotide sequence: TGTGCCAGCAGTTTAGGACCACTTGGATATGACTACACCTTC.

This clonotype came up a few times. The V and J genes are TRBV7-6 and TRBJ2-1; 7 bases agree with TRBD2. Germline CDR1 and CDR2: SGHVS and FNYEAQ. This CDR3 spans 15 amino acids. V lost 1 base and J lost 7; bases outside the gene matches: 7. CDR3 coding DNA: TGTGCCAGCAGCTTAGGGCGGGAGCGTGGGAATGAGCAGTTCTTC. Translated, it gives CASSLGRERGNEQFF.

V and J are TRBV18 and TRBJ2-4; 8 bases fit TRBD2. V lost 1 base, J lost 3 bases, and 5 bases stayed unmatched. The CDR3 length is 16 residues. Germline V gives CDR1 KGHSH, CDR2 LQKENI. The CDR3 loop is CASSPLPAGGKNIQYF. DNA for the CDR3: TGTGCCAGCTCACCACTTCCGGCGGGGGGCAAAAACATTCAGTACTTC.

This chain joins TRBV7-3 and TRBJ1-5, with 7 bases fitting TRBD1. Germline lookup yields CDR1 SGHTA and CDR2 FQGTGA. With V trimmed by 0 bases and J by 7 bases, 6 bases remained unmatched. This CDR3 is 15 amino acids long. DNA for the CDR3: TGTGCCAGCAGCTTAACAGGGGGCGCCAGACAGCCCCAGCATTTT. Its translation is CASSLTGGARQPQHF.

J is TRBJ2-1 and V is TRBV21-1; TRBD1 is the table's D call, not checked against the DNA. TRBV21-1 is shown as a pseudogene. The CDR3 has 23 amino acids. The DNA of the CDR3 is TGTGCCAGCAGCAAAGGGAGGGGACAGGGTCACCCGTCAGGTAGAAGCTCCTACAATGAGCAGTTCTTC. Amino acids: CASSKGRGQGHPSGRSSYNEQFF.

The rearrangement joins TRBV29-1 to TRBJ2-1; perhaps TRBD2 as D (6 bases). Germline CDR1 SQVTM, CDR2 ANQGSEA. The CDR3 runs 12 residues. V gave up 3 bases and J gave up 12 bases, with 15 bases separating them. The CDR3: CSVENRTNWQFF. As DNA, the CDR3 is TGCAGCGTTGAGAACCGGACTAATTGGCAGTTCTTC.

The chain has TRBV4-2 and TRBJ1-1; D gene uncertain. V dropped 0 bases and J dropped 10 bases, with 9 bases sitting between them. Germline CDR1 is LGHNA and CDR2 is YNFKEQ. The CDR3 has 12 amino acids. The CDR3 is CASSQERIGAFF. As DNA, the CDR3 is TGTGCCAGCAGCCAAGAGAGAATAGGAGCTTTCTTT.

This clonotype showed up just once. The DNA of the CDR3 is TGCAGTGTGCCCAGGCAAGCAGATACGCAGTATTTT. It is translated as CSVPRQADTQYF. The chain employs TRBV20-1 and TRBJ2-3; D is unresolved. The CDR3 loop spans 12 amino acids. V lost 7 bases and J 4 bases, leaving 12 bases between the germline ends. From germline, CDR1 is DFQATT and CDR2 SNEGSKA (reference sequence).

The chain carries TRBV25-1 and TRBJ2-1; 10 bases map to TRBD2. CDR3 size: 15 residues. After removal of 10 bases from V and 6 bases from J, the junction contained 12 bases not matched to a gene. Germline V gives CDR1 MGHDK, CDR2 SYGVNS. The CDR3 region has the DNA TGTGCCACCGCTCTAAGCGGGGGGGCCGGCAATGAGCAGTTCTTC. This gives the protein CATALSGGAGNEQFF. Using reference TRBV25-1 and TRBJ2-1 for the parts outside the CDR3, the full variable domain is EADIYQTPRYLVIGTGKKITLECSQTMGHDKMYWYQQDPGMELHLIHYSYGVNSTEKGDLSSESTVSRIRTEHFPLTLESARPSHTSQYLCATALSGGAGNEQFFGPGTRLTVL.

This clonotype was seen only a few times. This chain joins TRBV12-3 or TRBV12-4 and TRBJ2-4, with a possible D match to TRBD1 (6 bases). The CDR3 covers 13 residues. V was cut by 5 bases and J by 7 bases, with 12 bases left in between. CDR3 residues: CASSNRVTNIQYF. Here the CDR3 DNA reads TGTGCCAGCAGTAACAGGGTAACGAACATTCAGTACTTC.

V usage is TRBV7-2 and J usage is TRBJ2-1; 9 bases match TRBD1. Germline V gene data show CDR1 as SGHTA and CDR2 as FQGNSA. CDR3 size: 15 residues. V dropped 4 bases and J dropped 9; count of bases not matched to a gene: 10. The CDR3 protein is CASSSGRTGGFEQFF. DNA of the CDR3: TGTGCCAGCAGCTCAGGTAGAACAGGGGGCTTTGAGCAGTTCTTC.

The V and J genes are TRBV6-5 and TRBJ2-1, with a possible D match to TRBD2 (5 bases). The CDR3 sequence is 11 residues long. V lost 8 bases and J 8 bases, leaving 10 bases between the germline ends. CDR1 is MNHEY, CDR2 SVGAGI, per germline. CDR3 sequence: CASHERDEQFF. In DNA form, the CDR3 reads TGTGCCAGCCACGAGAGGGATGAGCAGTTCTTC.

This clonotype came up a few times. This rearrangement joins TRBV7-9 to TRBJ1-1; D ambiguous. CDR1 is SEHNR and CDR2 is FQNEAQ in the germline V gene (reference sequence). The CDR3 runs to 14 residues. The V end lost 0 bases, the J end lost 10 bases, and 15 bases lay between the germline ends. CDR3 protein: CASSLANIYGGAFF. The CDR3 DNA reads as TGTGCCAGCAGCTTAGCCAACATCTACGGCGGAGCTTTCTTT.

The chain employs TRBV6-6 and TRBJ1-1, with 11 bases matching TRBD1. J gave up 4 bases and V 2 bases, and 6 bases lay outside the gene matches. This CDR3 spans 16 amino acids. CDR1 and CDR2 (germline): MNHNY, SVGAGI (reference sequence). The CDR3 region is CASSYGGQGAGTEAFF. In nucleotides, the CDR3 is TGTGCCAGCAGTTACGGCGGACAGGGGGCCGGCACTGAAGCTTTCTTT.

This clonotype was observed a handful of times. The CDR3 reads CASSQPPGGTEAFF. CDR3 coding DNA: TGTGCCAGCAGCCAACCCCCAGGGGGAACTGAAGCTTTCTTT. This chain connects TRBV4-2 to TRBJ1-1; 7 nucleotides agree with TRBD1. Per germline, CDR1 LGHNA and CDR2 YNFKEQ. This CDR3 is built from 14 residues. The trim removed 2 bases at V and 5 bases at J, leaving 5 bases unmatched.

The chain joins TRBV20-1 to TRBJ2-3; 12 nucleotides agree with TRBD2. CDR1 DFQATT and CDR2 SNEGSKA come from the germline V gene (reference sequence). The CDR3 is 15 residues long. The V segment lost 3 bases and the J segment 5 bases; nucleotides outside the gene matches: 6. CDR3 amino acids: CSARRLAGEEDTQYF. The CDR3 DNA reads TGCAGTGCTAGGCGACTAGCGGGGGAAGAAGATACGCAGTATTTT.

The CDR3 bases are TGTGCCAGCAGTTCCGTCTGGGTCACTGAAGCTTTCTTT. Translating gives CASSSVWVTEAFF. The rearrangement joins TRBV12-3 or TRBV12-4 to TRBJ1-1; no clear D. CDR3 length: 13 amino acids. V dropped 4 bases and J dropped 4 bases, with 10 bases sitting between them.

The chain combines TRBV5-6 with TRBJ1-3; 8 bases line up with TRBD1. Trimming cost V 6 bases and J 3 bases; bases outside gene matches: 5. Germline loops: CDR1 SGHDT, CDR2 YYEEEE. The CDR3 is 14 amino acids. The CDR3 region is CASNAGTGGNTIYF. The CDR3 DNA reads as TGTGCCAGCAACGCCGGGACAGGTGGAAACACCATATATTTT.

The gene calls are TRBV12-5 and TRBJ2-7; 7 bases match TRBD2. The CDR3 contains 13 residues. Trimming removed 5 bases from V and 3 bases from J; junction bases left unmatched: 4. Germline CDR1 and CDR2: LGHNT and FRNRAP. The DNA of the CDR3 is TGTGCTAGTGGTGCGACTAGCATCTACGAGCAGTACTTC. This translates into CASGATSIYEQYF. The whole variable domain, filled in from reference TRBV12-5 and TRBJ2-7, reads DARVTQTPRHKVTEMGQEVTMRCQPILGHNTVFWYRQTMMQGLELLAYFRNRAPLDDSGMPKDRFSAEMPDATLATLKIQPSEPRDSAVYFCASGATSIYEQYFGPGTRLTVT.

This clonotype has more than one count but fewer than ten. The chain couples TRBV20-1 to TRBJ2-5; 10 nucleotides line up with TRBD2. The V segment lost 5 bases and the J segment 5 bases; nucleotides outside the gene matches: 8. CDR1 is DFQATT and CDR2 is SNEGSKA in the germline V gene (reference sequence). This CDR3 region has 14 residues. CDR3 DNA: TGCAGTGCTCCACCTACTAGCGGGGTTGAGACCCAGTACTTC. Encoded protein: CSAPPTSGVETQYF.

The gene calls are TRBV19 and TRBJ2-3; 7 nucleotides line up with TRBD1. CDR1 is LNHDA, CDR2 SQIVND, per germline (reference sequence). Germline trimming cut 7 bases from V and 5 bases from J; bases unmatched to any gene: 12. The CDR3 contains 15 residues. CDR3 amino acids: CASKVRDRVIDTQYF. The CDR3 DNA reads as TGTGCCAGTAAAGTAAGAGACAGGGTGATAGATACGCAGTATTTT.

The chain links TRBV19 to TRBJ2-3; TRBD1 is a possible D gene (5 bases). V was shortened by 6 bases and J by 4 bases, with 14 bases between the two germline ends. Germline-derived CDR1 and CDR2 are LNHDA and SQIVND (reference sequence). This CDR3 comprises 14 residues. The CDR3 DNA sequence: TGTGCCAGTAGGGTACAGGTAGCCGCAGATACGCAGTATTTT. This codes for CASRVQVAADTQYF.

This clonotype has a count of ten or more. This chain uses TRBV4-3 with TRBJ2-3; D tentatively reads TRBD1 or TRBD2 (5 bases each). V shed 1 base and J shed 3 bases, with 14 bases lying between them. This CDR3 is built from 16 residues. From germline, CDR1 is LGHNA and CDR2 YSLEER. The CDR3 bases are TGCGCCAGCAGCCAAGGGGACCTTAGGGTGACAGATACGCAGTATTTT. As protein: CASSQGDLRVTDTQYF.

The chain uses TRBV4-3 and TRBJ2-7; perhaps TRBD2 as D (5 bases). V lost 4 bases to trimming and J lost 3 bases, with 16 bases between them. Germline loops: CDR1 LGHNA, CDR2 YSLEER. The CDR3 extends over 15 amino acids. CDR3 coding DNA: TGCGCCAGCAGCCGCCTCCCGGACTGGGGCTACGAGCAGTACTTC. It is translated as CASSRLPDWGYEQYF.